One sample yielded the 10 T cell receptor beta chains listed below, sequenced in a study of blood T cell repertoires in COVID-19 (TCRdb year 2020). The library was generated by the immunoSEQ multiplex PCR assay. Entries here come from immuneACCESS through TCRdb and include only in-frame sequences with V and J called. Some clones fail to appear in such tables; in the studies checked, an unresolved V gene covers under half of the shortfall, and the cause of the remainder is unknown. The sample profile shows 250,000 to 350,000 clones; 90% of them were found once. Clones ranked in the top ten supply approximately 4.5% of the sample. The specimen was PBMCs or T cells enriched from blood (not recorded which). These TCRs come from a young woman with acute COVID-19.

V is TRBV7-3 and J is TRBJ1-1; a possible D gene is TRBD1 (5 bases). The CDR3 spans 14 residues. Trimming removed 5 bases from V and 3 bases from J, with 13 bases in between. In germline, CDR1 is SGHTA, CDR2 FQGTGA. The CDR3 region is CASSPSSGDTEAFF. CDR3 bases: TGTGCCAGCAGCCCTTCTTCGGGGGACACTGAAGCTTTCTTT.

V and J are TRBV28 and TRBJ2-7; D possibly corresponds to TRBD1 (6 bases). The CDR3 has 12 amino acids. Germline CDR1 MDHEN, CDR2 SYDVKM. Trimming removed 6 bases at V and 4 bases at J, with 10 bases between. CDR3 sequence: CASRIQGYEQYF. The CDR3, as DNA: TGTGCCAGCAGGATTCAGGGGTACGAGCAGTACTTC.

This chain connects TRBV19 to TRBJ2-6; D ambiguous. V was trimmed by 8 bases and J by 0 bases, leaving 11 bases between them. CDR1 and CDR2 from the germline V gene are LNHDA and SQIVND (reference sequence). This CDR3 contains 15 residues. The CDR3 loop reads CASGKSSSGANVLTF. CDR3 nucleotide sequence: TGTGCCAGTGGCAAAAGTTCCTCTGGGGCCAACGTCCTGACTTTC.

The chain carries TRBV28 and TRBJ2-4; tentatively, D is TRBD1 (6 bases). The CDR3 loop spans 15 amino acids. Trimming took off 3 bases at V and 9 bases at J, with 18 bases between the two ends. Germline V gene data show CDR1 as MDHEN and CDR2 as SYDVKM. The CDR3 loop reads CASSFGATGLAIQYF. The CDR3 DNA sequence: TGTGCCAGCAGTTTTGGGGCTACAGGGTTGGCCATTCAGTACTTC. Drawing the rest from reference TRBV28 and TRBJ2-4, the complete variable domain is DVKVTQSSRYLVKRTGEKVFLECVQDMDHENMFWYRQDPGLGLRLIYFSYDVKMKEKGDIPEGYSVSREKKERFSLILESASTNQTSMYLCASSFGATGLAIQYFGAGTRLSVL.

Comments on this clone: A read error may produce the germline difference seen at one junction end. The CDR3 spells CASGLEGTRGYTF. The DNA for the CDR3 is TGTGCCAGCGGTTTGGAGGGAACAAGGGGCTACACCTTC. The V call is TRBV27, the J call TRBJ1-2; no reliable D call. In germline, CDR1 is MNHEY, CDR2 SMNVEV (reference sequence). The CDR3 totals 13 residues.

About this clone: Its ends do not fully match the called genes, so a read error is possible. The genes are TRBV7-7 and TRBJ2-3; 8 bases align to TRBD2. The CDR3 length is 17 residues. Germline CDR1 and CDR2: SSHAT and FNYEAQ (reference sequence). The DNA for the CDR3 is TGTGCTAGCAGCCCAGGGGTAGCGGGGAAAGTCACAGATACGCAGTATTTT. Its translation is CASSPGVAGKVTDTQYF.

The gene calls are TRBV6-5 and TRBJ2-7, with 7 bases fitting TRBD1. CDR1 is MNHEY, CDR2 SVGAGI, per germline. The V and J ends lost 4 bases and 1 base, in that order; junction bases with no gene match: 7. CDR3 length: 15 residues. This CDR3 is CASSSLRDSSYEQYF. In DNA form, the CDR3 reads TGTGCCAGCAGTTCCTTACGGGACAGTTCCTACGAGCAGTACTTC.

The chain couples TRBV6-5 to TRBJ1-5; TRBD1 might be the D (6 bases). The CDR3 consists of 14 residues. With 5 bases removed from V and 2 bases from J, the gap between germline ends came to 10 bases. The germline gives CDR1 MNHEY, CDR2 SVGAGI. The CDR3 DNA follows: TGTGCCAGCAGTCTACAGGGCCGCAATCAGCCCCAGCATTTT. It translates to CASSLQGRNQPQHF.

V gene TRBV28 combines with J gene TRBJ2-7, with 8 bases identical to TRBD1. V shed 5 bases, J shed 5 bases, and the junction held 8 bases outside the gene matches. This CDR3 is 14 amino acids long. Per germline, CDR1 MDHEN and CDR2 SYDVKM. CDR3 in amino acids: CASSETGALNEQYF. DNA of the CDR3: TGTGCCAGCAGTGAGACAGGGGCCTTAAACGAGCAGTACTTC. The full variable domain, completed using reference TRBV28 and TRBJ2-7, is DVKVTQSSRYLVKRTGEKVFLECVQDMDHENMFWYRQDPGLGLRLIYFSYDVKMKEKGDIPEGYSVSREKKERFSLILESASTNQTSMYLCASSETGALNEQYFGPGTRLTVT.

The chain combines TRBV28 with TRBJ1-1; 12 nucleotides align to TRBD1. Germline trimming cut 4 bases from V and 0 bases from J; bases unmatched to any gene: 3. Germline loops: CDR1 MDHEN, CDR2 SYDVKM. The CDR3 consists of 16 residues. The CDR3 loop reads CASSSGQGAMNTEAFF. The CDR3 region has the DNA TGTGCCAGCAGTTCGGGACAGGGGGCCATGAACACTGAAGCTTTCTTT.